These 14 T cell receptor beta chains came from one sample sequenced in a study of early T cells in non-severe SARS-CoV-2 infection. TCRdb independently ran MiXCR on the 5' RACE reads; one entry per CDR3 protein. In the table there are some 80,000 distinct CDR3 sequences, more than 9% of which are singletons. The material sequenced was whole blood, taken at baseline. The receptors shown here come from an adult who was a healthcare worker with PCR-confirmed SARS-CoV-2 infection or an uninfected control (not recorded which).

The V call is TRBV6-6, the J call TRBJ2-7; TRBD2 is a possible D gene (6 bases). The CDR3 is 15 residues long. CDR1 MNHNY and CDR2 SVGAGI come from the germline V gene (reference sequence). With 7 bases removed from V and 3 bases from J, the gap between germline ends came to 19 bases. CDR3 bases: TGTGCCAGCACCCCCCGCGGGGCCCCGAACTACGAGCAGTACTTC. Translation: CASTPRGAPNYEQYF.

The rearrangement links TRBV30 to TRBJ2-7; perhaps TRBD2 as D (5 bases). V lost 2 bases to trimming and J lost 3 bases, with 11 bases between them. Germline V gene lookup returns CDR1 GTSNPN and CDR2 SVGIG (reference sequence). The length of the CDR3 is 13 residues. This CDR3 is CAWSSGFLYEQYF. Here the CDR3 DNA reads TGTGCCTGGAGTTCGGGATTTCTCTACGAGCAGTACTTC.

V is TRBV6-1 and J is TRBJ2-2, with D maybe TRBD1 (5 bases). Germline V gene data show CDR1 as MNHNS and CDR2 as SASEGT. V lost 6 bases, J lost 1 base, and 9 bases lay in between. The CDR3 has 14 amino acids. The CDR3 DNA reads as TGTGCCAGCAGCAGACAGTGGAACACCGGGGAGCTGTTTTTT. Translation gives CASSRQWNTGELFF.

This clonotype was counted ten times or more. The chain couples TRBV3-1 to TRBJ2-5; TRBD2 agrees at 12 bases. CDR3 size: 16 residues. The germline V gene encodes CDR1 LGHDT and CDR2 YNNKEL (reference sequence). After removal of 5 bases from V and 7 bases from J, the junction contained 11 bases not matched to a gene. CDR3 sequence reads: CASSSLLAGGPGTQYF. As DNA, the CDR3 is TGTGCCAGCAGCTCGCTACTAGCGGGAGGACCCGGGACCCAGTACTTC.

This clonotype was observed at least ten times. This chain links TRBV30 with TRBJ2-5, with D uncertain. V was cut by 2 bases and J by 2 bases, with 9 bases left in between. The CDR3 extends over 13 amino acids. The germline CDR1 and CDR2 sequences are GTSNPN and SVGIG (reference sequence). DNA for the CDR3: TGTGCCTGGAGTCCACTGAAGCAAGAGACCCAGTACTTC. It is translated as CAWSPLKQETQYF.

Here the CDR3 reads CASSSSGTETQYF. The CDR3, as DNA: TGTGCCAGCAGCTCTAGCGGGACGGAGACCCAGTACTTC. The gene calls are TRBV7-3 and TRBJ2-5, with 9 bases identical to TRBD2. V shed 4 bases and J 5 bases; nucleotides not matched to a gene: 2. Germline CDR1 reads SGHTA; CDR2 reads FQGTGA. The CDR3 has 13 residues.

This clonotype was counted at least ten times. This rearrangement joins TRBV28 to TRBJ2-4, with TRBD1 identical over 9 bases. Losses at the gene ends were 3 bases for V and 15 bases for J; bases not matched to a gene: 12. Per germline, CDR1 MDHEN and CDR2 SYDVKM. This CDR3 has 14 residues. The CDR3 region has the DNA TGTGCCAGCAGTTTGAGGGGTACAGGGGGCCCTCGGTACTTC. Encoded protein: CASSLRGTGGPRYF.

This clonotype has a count of ten or more. J is TRBJ1-5 and V is TRBV20-1; no firm D call. CDR3 length equals 11 residues. Trimming cost V 1 base and J 15 bases, with 13 bases left between them. Germline V gene lookup returns CDR1 DFQATT and CDR2 SNEGSKA (reference sequence). The CDR3: CSARAEDVTHF. The CDR3 DNA reads as TGCAGTGCTAGAGCGGAGGACGTAACGCATTTT.

This clonotype occurred many times. J is TRBJ1-1 and V is TRBV7-9; 7 nucleotides line up with TRBD1. Germline trimming cut 5 bases from V and 10 bases from J; bases unmatched to any gene: 7. Germline V gene sequence: CDR1 SEHNR, CDR2 FQNEAQ (reference sequence). The CDR3 covers 12 residues. The CDR3 region has the DNA TGTGCCAGCAGCGCAGGGACAGCTACAGCTTTCTTT. Residues: CASSAGTATAFF.

This clonotype showed up many times. The CDR3 is CASSSNRDRGSPLHF. DNA for the CDR3: TGTGCCAGCAGCTCGAACCGGGACAGGGGTTCACCCCTCCACTTT. The chain combines TRBV7-9 with TRBJ1-6, with TRBD1 matching 10 bases. The germline V gene encodes CDR1 SEHNR and CDR2 FQNEAQ (reference sequence). The ends lost 4 bases at V and 9 bases at J; junction bases unmatched: 6. This CDR3 contains 15 residues.

This clonotype was observed a few times. The chain links TRBV20-1 to TRBJ2-1; D gene unclear. Germline assignment: CDR1 DFQATT and CDR2 SNEGSKA (reference sequence). With 0 bases removed from V and 2 bases from J, the gap between germline ends came to 5 bases. The length of the CDR3 is 13 residues. The CDR3 loop reads CSARDFAYNEQFF. As DNA, the CDR3 is TGCAGTGCTAGAGATTTCGCCTACAATGAGCAGTTCTTC.

This clonotype was observed a few times. The chain joins TRBV5-1 to TRBJ2-5; 8 bases fit TRBD2. Unmatched junction bases numbered 8, after V lost 4 bases and J lost 3 bases. This CDR3 region has 15 residues. Germline lookup yields CDR1 SGHRS and CDR2 YFSETQ. DNA of the CDR3: TGCGCCAGCAGCCCTAGCGGGCAGATAAAAGAGACCCAGTACTTC. This translates into CASSPSGQIKETQYF.

A note on this clonotype: Given a much more abundant clone one base away, this may be a read error. The genes are TRBV7-3 and TRBJ2-2; 11 bases fit TRBD2. This CDR3 is 16 amino acids long. Germline CDR1 is SGHTA and CDR2 is FQGTGA. The ends lost 5 bases at V and 4 bases at J; junction bases unmatched: 6. CDR3 nucleotides: TGTGCCAGCAGCCAATTCGGGACTAGCGGCACCGGGGAGCTGTTTTTT. This sequence encodes CASSQFGTSGTGELFF.

J is TRBJ1-1 and V is TRBV30; weak D call: TRBD1 (6 bases). Germline V lookup: CDR1 GTSNPN, CDR2 SVGIG (reference sequence). The CDR3 length is 14 residues. Trimming removed 5 bases from V and 5 bases from J, with 18 bases in between. CDR3 DNA: TGTGCCTGGCGGAACAGGGAGGGGAGGACTGAAGCTTTCTTT. This translates into CAWRNREGRTEAFF.